One and the same sample provided the 27 T cell receptor beta chains below, sequenced in a study of post-analysis software for immune sequencing data (dated by TCRdb to between 2014 and 2017). General findings and caveats noted by the study authors: Roughly 5 TRBV segments, including TRBV5-6, TRBV5-1 and TRBV20-1, were significantly more frequent in patients than controls.

The library was obtained by PCR. The instrument was an Illumina HiSeq 2500. Unique molecular identifiers were incorporated into TCR beta cDNA libraries to reduce PCR and sequencing biases. The raw public reads went through TCRdb reprocessing: fastp at Q25, MiXCR clone calling, in-frame beta chains kept. Every distinct CDR3 protein forms one entry, paired with its most common genes and DNA. Here the sample has hundreds of thousands of distinct CDR3 sequences; 25% to 30% occur a single time. The ten largest account for around 0.6% of the sample. No antigen is known for these receptors. Input material: blood. These TCRs come from a girl aged 5-17 years with multiple sclerosis.

V usage is TRBV12-3 or TRBV12-4 and J usage is TRBJ1-5; 9 nucleotides agree with TRBD1. After removal of 6 bases from V and 6 bases from J, the junction contained 9 bases not matched to a gene. The CDR3 is 15 residues long. The CDR3, as DNA: TGTGCCAGCAGGCGGGACAGGGAACGAGCTCAGCCCCAGCATTTT. This sequence encodes CASRRDRERAQPQHF.

This chain links TRBV20-1 with TRBJ1-5; a weak D match, TRBD1 (5 bases). Deletions cut 4 bases from V and 6 bases from J, with 16 bases between. Germline CDR1 DFQATT, CDR2 SNEGSKA (reference sequence). CDR3 length: 14 amino acids. The DNA of the CDR3 is TGCAGTGCTATGGATCGGCAGGGTCGTCAGCCCCAGCATTTT. This sequence encodes CSAMDRQGRQPQHF.

This clonotype was recorded at least ten times. V and J are TRBV20-1 and TRBJ2-5; D ambiguous. The CDR3 is 11 residues long. CDR1 is DFQATT and CDR2 is SNEGSKA in the germline V gene (reference sequence). Between the trimmed V and J ends, which lost 3 bases and 5 bases, there was a span of 7 bases. Here the CDR3 DNA reads TGCAGTGCTAGGGGCTGGGAGACCCAGTACTTC. It encodes CSARGWETQYF.

V usage is TRBV5-6 and J usage is TRBJ2-3; 7 bases map to TRBD1. The germline V gene has CDR1 SGHDT and CDR2 YYEEEE. Trimming took 1 base from V and 1 from J; bases not matched to a gene: 9. The CDR3 consists of 17 residues. CDR3 in DNA: TGTGCCAGCAGCTTGCTGGGGGACAGTCAGGGCACAGATACGCAGTATTTT. Residues: CASSLLGDSQGTDTQYF.

The V call is TRBV5-1, the J call TRBJ1-1; a possible D gene is TRBD1 (6 bases). The CDR3 sequence is 15 residues long. V lost 7 bases to trimming and J lost 0 bases, with 16 bases between them. Germline values: CDR1 SGHRS, CDR2 YFSETQ. The CDR3 sequence: CASHLTGNMNTEAFF. CDR3 sequence (DNA): TGCGCCAGCCATCTGACAGGCAACATGAACACTGAAGCTTTCTTT.

This clonotype was detected only a few times. V gene TRBV25-1 combines with J gene TRBJ1-2; no reliable D call. The germline CDR1 and CDR2 sequences are MGHDK and SYGVNS. The CDR3 length is 11 residues. Trimming stripped 4 bases from V and 7 bases from J, with 7 bases between. CDR3 protein: CASSALGGYTF. CDR3 coding DNA: TGTGCCAGCAGTGCACTCGGTGGCTACACCTTC.

A remark on this clonotype: One end of the junction fails to match germline, which may point to a read error. V and J are TRBV28 and TRBJ2-5, with TRBD2 identical over 9 bases. Germline V gives CDR1 MDHEN, CDR2 SYDVKM. This CDR3 region has 16 residues. As DNA, the CDR3 is TGTGCCAGCAGTTCCCGAACTAGCGGGCTCCAAGAGGCCCAGTACTTC. Protein sequence: CASSSRTSGLQEAQYF.

The chain combines TRBV12-3 or TRBV12-4 with TRBJ2-3, with 8 bases matching TRBD2. J was trimmed by 6 bases and V by 3 bases; bases with no gene match: 11. CDR3 length equals 16 residues. CDR3 in DNA: TGTGCCAGCAGTTTTCTCGTCGGGGGGGCTAAGGATACGCAGTATTTT. Translated: CASSFLVGGAKDTQYF.

CDR3 sequence (DNA): TGTGCCAGCAGCTTAGTCGGAGGGTCTTTTGCTGAAGCTTTCTTT. It is translated as CASSLVGGSFAEAFF. The chain couples TRBV7-2 to TRBJ1-1, with unresolved D. CDR1 is SGHTA and CDR2 is FQGNSA in the germline V gene. The length of the CDR3 is 15 residues. V lost 1 base, J lost 6 bases, and 15 bases lay in between.

Concerning this clonotype itself: The conserved final phenylalanine or tryptophan is absent from the CDR3, which likely points to a read error. The V call is TRBV4-1, the J call TRBJ1-6; D ambiguous. V lost 6 bases, J lost 4 bases, and 10 bases lay in between. Germline V gene lookup returns CDR1 MGHRA and CDR2 YSYEKL. The CDR3 covers 14 residues. This CDR3 is CASSPYLYNSPLHC. In nucleotides, the CDR3 is TGCGCCAGCAGTCCGTACCTATATAATTCACCCCTCCACTGT.

The chain's CDR3 is CASSYSPGAGSGANVLTF. DNA of the CDR3: TGTGCCAGCAGTTACTCACCGGGGGCTGGCTCTGGGGCCAACGTCCTGACTTTC. V and J are TRBV6-5 and TRBJ2-6; D may correspond to TRBD1 or TRBD2 (6 bases each). Germline assignment: CDR1 MNHEY and CDR2 SVGAGI. V was clipped by 0 bases and J by 0 bases, with 12 bases between them. This CDR3 spans 18 amino acids.

This clonotype was detected only a few times. The chain joins TRBV5-5 to TRBJ2-3; perhaps TRBD1 as D (6 bases). The CDR3 has 15 amino acids. Trimming removed 2 bases at V and 6 bases at J, with 16 bases between. CDR1 SGHKS and CDR2 YYEKEE come from the germline V gene (reference sequence). In DNA form, the CDR3 reads TGTGCCAGCAGCTTCCGACAGGTCTTAAAGGATACGCAGTATTTT. Protein product: CASSFRQVLKDTQYF.

This clonotype was recorded at least ten times. The chain employs TRBV4-3 and TRBJ2-3; the D gene could be TRBD1 or TRBD2 (5 bases each). Germline V gene lookup returns CDR1 LGHNA and CDR2 YSLEER. The CDR3 is made up of 14 amino acids. Trimming pared 0 bases from V and 12 bases from J, leaving 16 bases between. In DNA form, the CDR3 reads TGCGCCAGCAGCCAAGAAAGGGACCCGGGGCGTCAGTATTTT. Translated: CASSQERDPGRQYF.

Note on this clonotype: A much larger clonotype is one base distant, so this may be a read error. The rearrangement links TRBV6-2 or TRBV6-3 to TRBJ2-7; D not resolved. Trimming pared 5 bases from V and 3 bases from J, leaving 8 bases between. CDR1 is MNHEY and CDR2 is SVGEGT in the germline V gene. CDR3 length: 12 amino acids. The CDR3, as DNA: TGTGCCAGCAGTCCGCTGGTCTACGAGCAGTACTTC. It codes for CASSPLVYEQYF.

The CDR3: CASSQDTEISYEQYF. CDR3 in DNA: TGCGCCAGCAGCCAAGATACGGAAATCTCCTACGAGCAGTACTTC. J is TRBJ2-7 and V is TRBV4-3, with D hard to call. CDR3 length: 15 amino acids. Germline V CDR1 and CDR2: LGHNA, YSLEER. The V gene lost 0 bases and the J gene lost 0 bases, with 9 bases spanning the gap.

V gene TRBV7-9 combines with J gene TRBJ2-5; tentative D call: TRBD1 (5 bases). Per germline, CDR1 SEHNR and CDR2 FQNEAQ (reference sequence). This CDR3 is built from 16 residues. V dropped 7 bases and J dropped 1 base, with 19 bases sitting between them. The CDR3 DNA follows: TGTGCCAGCACCATAATAAAAGGGGCCCTCCAAGAGACCCAGTACTTC. The encoded protein is CASTIIKGALQETQYF.

This clonotype was recorded a few times. The chain couples TRBV5-1 to TRBJ2-7, with TRBD2 identical over 9 bases. CDR1 and CDR2 (germline): SGHRS, YFSETQ. J gave up 3 bases and V 3 bases, and 13 bases lay outside the gene matches. The CDR3 runs to 17 residues. CDR3 DNA: TGCGCCAGCAGCTCCGGGATTTCTTGGCGGGAGGGCTACGAGCAGTACTTC. Amino acid sequence: CASSSGISWREGYEQYF.

This clonotype was seen only a few times. V usage is TRBV28 and J usage is TRBJ2-3; weak D call: TRBD2 (6 bases). CDR3 size: 14 residues. The V end was cut by 5 bases, the J end by 3 bases, with 12 bases between. CDR1 and CDR2 from the germline V gene are MDHEN and SYDVKM. DNA for the CDR3: TGTGCCAGCAGTCTCCCGGGAGATACAGATACGCAGTATTTT. It encodes CASSLPGDTDTQYF. Supplemented by reference TRBV28 and TRBJ2-3, the full variable domain reads DVKVTQSSRYLVKRTGEKVFLECVQDMDHENMFWYRQDPGLGLRLIYFSYDVKMKEKGDIPEGYSVSREKKERFSLILESASTNQTSMYLCASSLPGDTDTQYFGPGTRLTVL.

This rearrangement joins TRBV15 to TRBJ2-7; D is ambiguous. Trimming took 0 bases from V and 3 from J, leaving 6 bases between them. The germline V gene has CDR1 LNHNV and CDR2 YYDKDF (reference sequence). This CDR3 contains 13 residues. The CDR3 reads CATSRDLFYEQYF. In DNA form, the CDR3 reads TGTGCCACCAGCAGAGATCTATTCTACGAGCAGTACTTC.

The chain has TRBV29-1 and TRBJ2-1, with no clear D. The CDR3 consists of 13 residues. The germline V gene has CDR1 SQVTM and CDR2 ANQGSEA. Trimming took 4 bases from V and 12 from J, leaving 19 bases between them. CDR3 in amino acids: CSVGRQLLVGQFF. In nucleotides, the CDR3 is TGCAGCGTTGGGCGGCAGTTACTCGTGGGGCAGTTCTTC.

This rearrangement joins TRBV28 to TRBJ2-2, with D perhaps matching TRBD2 (5 bases). There are 14 residues in the CDR3. Germline V CDR1 and CDR2: MDHEN, SYDVKM. V gave up 4 bases and J gave up 7 bases, with 13 bases separating them. CDR3 in amino acids: CASSSGIGGGELFF. CDR3 nucleotide sequence: TGTGCCAGCAGTTCGGGAATAGGAGGCGGGGAGCTGTTTTTT. The variable domain in full, completed from reference TRBV28 and TRBJ2-2, reads DVKVTQSSRYLVKRTGEKVFLECVQDMDHENMFWYRQDPGLGLRLIYFSYDVKMKEKGDIPEGYSVSREKKERFSLILESASTNQTSMYLCASSSGIGGGELFFGEGSRLTVL.

The chain has TRBV7-2 and TRBJ1-1; D perhaps matches TRBD1 (6 bases). The CDR3 length is 15 residues. The V and J ends lost 0 bases and 4 bases respectively, with 12 bases between them. The germline V gene has CDR1 SGHTA and CDR2 FQGNSA. In nucleotides, the CDR3 is TGTGCCAGCAGCTTAGCCGGGGGAGGGGGCACTGAAGCTTTCTTT. Amino acid sequence: CASSLAGGGGTEAFF.

This clonotype was seen a few times. This chain links TRBV7-2 with TRBJ1-5; perhaps TRBD1 as D (5 bases). Germline V gene lookup returns CDR1 SGHTA and CDR2 FQGNSA. Trimming removed 2 bases from V and 1 base from J, with 9 bases in between. The CDR3 is made up of 15 amino acids. DNA of the CDR3: TGTGCCAGCAGCTTACAGGGACCAAGCAATCAGCCCCAGCATTTT. Encoded protein: CASSLQGPSNQPQHF.

This clonotype has just one count. This could be a read error, since a much larger clone is one nucleotide away. The chain uses TRBV29-1 and TRBJ2-1, with unresolved D. This CDR3 is 12 amino acids long. V lost 4 bases to trimming and J lost 12 bases, with 16 bases between them. Per the germline V gene, CDR1 is SQVTM and CDR2 is ANQGSEA. The CDR3 reads CSVGPFVHGQFF. CDR3 nucleotides: TGCAGCGTTGGACCTTTTGTACATGGGCAGTTCTTC.

The table lists this clonotype with a few counts. This rearrangement joins TRBV13 to TRBJ1-5, with TRBD1 identical over 7 bases. Per germline, CDR1 PRHDT and CDR2 FYEKMQ (reference sequence). The CDR3 totals 14 residues. V lost 5 bases, J lost 3 bases, and 4 bases stayed unmatched. CDR3 sequence: CASSLQGPNQPQHF. CDR3 nucleotide sequence: TGTGCCAGCAGCCTACAGGGGCCCAATCAGCCCCAGCATTTT.

This chain joins TRBV20-1 and TRBJ2-1, with 8 bases identical to TRBD1. V dropped 6 bases and J dropped 5; count of bases not matched to a gene: 6. The CDR3 has 13 amino acids. In germline, CDR1 is DFQATT, CDR2 SNEGSKA (reference sequence). The CDR3 is CSAPRTGHNEQFF. The CDR3 nucleotides read TGCAGTGCGCCGAGGACAGGGCACAATGAGCAGTTCTTC.

The sample holds many counts of this clonotype. The chain has TRBV12-3 or TRBV12-4 and TRBJ2-5, with D possibly being TRBD2 (6 bases). CDR3 length: 13 residues. Trimming pared 7 bases from V and 2 bases from J, leaving 11 bases between. The CDR3 DNA reads as TGTGCCAGCACCTTGGGACTTCAAGAGACCCAGTACTTC. Its protein is CASTLGLQETQYF.